A single sample gave rise to the 25 T cell receptor beta chains below, sequenced in a study of T cells in localized non-small cell lung cancer. The method was immunoSEQ multiplex PCR; TCRdb's version includes in-frame clones alone and lacks a portion of them. Of some 78,000 clones in the sample, 84% were seen once. The input for sequencing was peripheral blood, taken before any cancer treatment. The source is a man aged 35-75 years with stage I lung adenocarcinoma.

The table lists this clone with a few counts. The chain is built from TRBV5-1 and TRBJ1-3, with 7 positions matching TRBD1. Germline loops: CDR1 SGHRS, CDR2 YFSETQ. This CDR3 is built from 16 residues. With V trimmed by 4 bases and J by 0 bases, 7 bases remained unmatched. In DNA, the CDR3 is TGCGCCAGCAGCCTGTTCGGGACAGTCTCTGGAAACACCATATATTTT. Amino acid sequence: CASSLFGTVSGNTIYF.

CDR3 loop: CSVRQGDTGELFF. The CDR3 DNA is TGCAGCGTCCGACAGGGTGACACCGGGGAGCTGTTTTTT. The chain employs TRBV29-1 and TRBJ2-2, with 7 bases matching TRBD1. The ends lost 6 bases at V and 3 bases at J; junction bases unmatched: 4. Germline CDR1 and CDR2: SQVTM and ANQGSEA. The CDR3 is 13 residues long.

The rearrangement uses TRBV28 and TRBJ1-2, with unresolved D. The CDR3 is 12 residues long. V lost 4 bases, J lost 4 bases, and 7 bases lay in between. Looked up from germline, CDR1 is MDHEN and CDR2 is SYDVKM. The CDR3 bases are TGTGCCAGCAGTTCCATCCCCTATGGCTACACCTTC. Translated, it gives CASSSIPYGYTF.

The V call is TRBV2, the J call TRBJ2-7; 10 bases agree with TRBD1. The CDR3 loop spans 14 amino acids. CDR1 SNHLY and CDR2 FYNNEI come from the germline V gene. J gave up 3 bases and V 8 bases, and 7 bases lay outside the gene matches. The CDR3 loop reads CASATTGGGYEQYF. For the CDR3, the DNA is TGTGCCAGCGCTACGACAGGGGGCGGCTACGAGCAGTACTTC.

This chain uses TRBV19 with TRBJ2-5; D is unresolved. The V end lost 3 bases, the J end lost 3 bases, and 14 bases lay between the germline ends. The germline V gene has CDR1 LNHDA and CDR2 SQIVND (reference sequence). The CDR3 runs 15 residues. The CDR3 DNA reads TGTGCCAGTAGTATCATGGACGCTGGGGAAGAGACCCAGTACTTC. The encoded protein is CASSIMDAGEETQYF.

This chain joins TRBV5-6 and TRBJ2-1; either TRBD1 or TRBD2 may supply D (5 bases each). V was trimmed by 3 bases and J by 8 bases, leaving 24 bases between them. CDR1 SGHDT and CDR2 YYEEEE come from the germline V gene. The CDR3 is made up of 17 amino acids. This chain's CDR3 is CASSSFISTSLGDEQFF. CDR3 nucleotide sequence: TGTGCCAGCAGCTCCTTTATATCCACGAGCTTGGGGGATGAGCAGTTCTTC.

The J gene is TRBJ2-2, the V gene TRBV19; D gene ambiguous. V gave up 4 bases and J gave up 6 bases, with 9 bases separating them. This CDR3 is built from 13 residues. From germline, CDR1 is LNHDA and CDR2 SQIVND (reference sequence). The CDR3 nucleotides are TGTGCCAGTAGTACGCAGACGGCCGGGGAGCTGTTTTTT. This encodes CASSTQTAGELFF.

The chain links TRBV7-2 to TRBJ2-1, with D unresolved. Germline V CDR1 and CDR2: SGHTA, FQGNSA. There are 12 residues in the CDR3. The germline V and J ends were trimmed by 2 bases and 5 bases, with 4 bases remaining between them. The CDR3 DNA reads as TGTGCCAGCAGCTTAAGGAACAATGAGCAGTTCTTC. This sequence encodes CASSLRNNEQFF.

The rearrangement uses TRBV7-2 and TRBJ2-7, with D hard to call. V lost 0 bases and J lost 3, with 9 bases in between. Germline loops: CDR1 SGHTA, CDR2 FQGNSA. This CDR3 is built from 14 residues. The CDR3 DNA follows: TGTGCCAGCAGCTTAGCGCGCGGATTCTACGAGCAGTACTTC. Amino acid sequence: CASSLARGFYEQYF.

This sequence joins TRBV18 and TRBJ2-7, with a possible D match to TRBD1 (6 bases). Germline CDR1 is KGHSH and CDR2 is LQKENI. V was clipped by 2 bases and J by 6 bases, with 8 bases between them. The CDR3 spans 12 residues. This CDR3 reads CASSPGGVEQYF. As DNA, the CDR3 is TGTGCCAGCTCACCAGGGGGCGTCGAGCAGTACTTC.

The V gene is TRBV5-1, the J gene TRBJ2-1, with D unclear. Per the germline V gene, CDR1 is SGHRS and CDR2 is YFSETQ. CDR3 size: 15 residues. Trimming removed 5 bases at V and 3 bases at J, with 15 bases between. The CDR3 here is CASSSVVADYNEQFF. The CDR3 DNA reads as TGCGCCAGCAGTTCGGTAGTGGCTGACTACAATGAGCAGTTCTTC.

This chain connects TRBV5-1 to TRBJ2-1, with 13 nucleotides matching TRBD2. Unmatched junction bases numbered 4, after V lost 4 bases and J lost 6 bases. The CDR3 totals 15 residues. CDR1 is SGHRS, CDR2 YFSETQ, per germline. Here the CDR3 DNA reads TGCGCCAGCAGCCAGGGACTAGCGGGGTTCAATGAGCAGTTCTTC. Amino acids: CASSQGLAGFNEQFF.

The V and J genes are TRBV2 and TRBJ2-7; D ambiguous. Trimming took off 3 bases at V and 9 bases at J, with 12 bases between the two ends. The length of the CDR3 is 12 residues. Looked up from germline, CDR1 is SNHLY and CDR2 is FYNNEI. CDR3 sequence reads: CASSDLTLRQYF. DNA of the CDR3: TGTGCCAGCAGTGACTTAACTTTAAGGCAGTACTTC.

The genes are TRBV21-1 and TRBJ1-2; TRBD1, the table's D call, was not compared with the DNA. TRBV21-1 is described as a pseudogene. This CDR3 is 14 amino acids long. CDR3 DNA sequence: TGTGCCAGCAGCAGTTCCCAGGGGGCTTGGGGCTACACCTTC. Its translation is CASSSSQGAWGYTF.

This clone was found a few times. The chain couples TRBV12-5 to TRBJ1-2; D is unclear. Germline assignment: CDR1 LGHNT and CDR2 FRNRAP. Trimming took 2 bases from V and 4 from J, leaving 2 bases between them. This CDR3 has 11 amino acids. In nucleotides, the CDR3 is TGTGCTAGTGGTTTGACCTATGGCTACACCTTC. Protein product: CASGLTYGYTF. The whole variable domain, remainder taken from reference TRBV12-5 and TRBJ1-2, is DARVTQTPRHKVTEMGQEVTMRCQPILGHNTVFWYRQTMMQGLELLAYFRNRAPLDDSGMPKDRFSAEMPDATLATLKIQPSEPRDSAVYFCASGLTYGYTFGSGTRLTVV.

In its sample, this clone was seen once. This rearrangement joins TRBV7-8 to TRBJ2-7; 7 nucleotides line up with TRBD2. The germline V gene encodes CDR1 SGHVS and CDR2 FQNEAQ. The CDR3 is 15 amino acids. The ends lost 1 base at V and 3 bases at J; junction bases unmatched: 6. The CDR3 spells CASSLGGGAYYEQYF. The CDR3 DNA reads TGTGCCAGCAGCTTAGGGGGAGGGGCGTACTACGAGCAGTACTTC. The complete variable domain, with remaining parts taken from reference TRBV7-8 and TRBJ2-7, reads GAGVSQSPRYKVAKRGQDVALRCDPISGHVSLFWYQQALGQGPEFLTYFQNEAQLDKSGLPSDRFFAERPEGSVSTLKIQRTQQEDSAVYLCASSLGGGAYYEQYFGPGTRLTVT.

This clone was counted at least ten times. The CDR3 is CASSWAGEGVRKLFF. CDR3 nucleotide sequence: TGCGCCAGCAGCTGGGCCGGTGAGGGGGTAAGAAAACTGTTTTTT. This chain uses TRBV5-1 with TRBJ1-4; D may be TRBD1 (6 bases). V lost 3 bases to trimming and J lost 10 bases, with 19 bases between them. Germline CDR1 reads SGHRS; CDR2 reads YFSETQ. The CDR3 spans 15 residues.

This clone is a singleton in its sample. The J gene is TRBJ2-1, the V gene TRBV6-1; D is possibly TRBD1 (5 bases). CDR3 length equals 14 residues. Germline V gene lookup returns CDR1 MNHNS and CDR2 SASEGT. Trimming left V 1 base short and J 8 bases short, with 12 bases between. CDR3 sequence (DNA): TGTGCCAGCAGTGAAGGTGGGGCTATCGATGAGCAGTTCTTC. This translates into CASSEGGAIDEQFF.

The gene calls are TRBV6-6 and TRBJ2-5; possibly TRBD1 for D (5 bases). The CDR3 spans 16 residues. Germline V gives CDR1 MNHNY, CDR2 SVGAGI (reference sequence). Trimming left V 6 bases short and J 1 base short, with 18 bases between. For the CDR3, the DNA is TGTGCCAGCAGGAAATGGCAGGGTCAAACCCAAGAGACCCAGTACTTC. This codes for CASRKWQGQTQETQYF.

The rearrangement uses TRBV6-1 and TRBJ1-2, with TRBD1 matching 9 bases. Germline V gives CDR1 MNHNS, CDR2 SASEGT. The CDR3 sequence is 15 residues long. Unmatched junction bases numbered 4, after V lost 1 base and J lost 4 bases. The CDR3 here is CASSEETGGSYGYTF. The CDR3 region has the DNA TGTGCCAGCAGTGAAGAGACAGGGGGTAGCTATGGCTACACCTTC.

In this sample, this clone turned up once. The V gene is TRBV7-2, the J gene TRBJ2-2; D not resolved. Germline CDR1 SGHTA, CDR2 FQGNSA. The CDR3 has 12 amino acids. V lost 6 bases, J lost 7 bases, and 9 bases lay in between. CDR3 sequence reads: CASRTFNGELFF. The CDR3 region has the DNA TGTGCCAGCAGGACGTTTAACGGGGAGCTGTTTTTT.

J is TRBJ2-3 and V is TRBV7-9; 12 nucleotides line up with TRBD2. Trimming removed 2 bases from V and 1 base from J; junction bases left unmatched: 10. Per germline, CDR1 SEHNR and CDR2 FQNEAQ (reference sequence). This CDR3 is built from 19 residues. The CDR3 sequence: CASSLYRASGRGRTDTQYF. DNA for the CDR3: TGTGCCAGCAGCTTATACCGGGCTAGCGGGAGGGGGCGCACAGATACGCAGTATTTT.

The CDR3: CASSPPGGQVLYNEQFF. The CDR3 DNA sequence: TGTGCCAGCTCACCACCAGGGGGACAGGTACTTTACAATGAGCAGTTCTTC. The rearrangement joins TRBV18 to TRBJ2-1; 8 nucleotides line up with TRBD1. This CDR3 has 17 residues. In germline, CDR1 is KGHSH, CDR2 LQKENI. Trimming took 0 bases from V and 4 from J; bases not matched to a gene: 8.

The CDR3: CASSPGRSRETQYF. DNA of the CDR3: TGTGCCAGCAGCCCCGGTAGGAGTAGAGAGACCCAGTACTTC. This chain connects TRBV7-2 to TRBJ2-5; D gene unclear. Trimming took 5 bases from V and 4 from J, leaving 14 bases between them. CDR1 and CDR2 (germline): SGHTA, FQGNSA. There are 14 residues in the CDR3.

This chain uses TRBV19 with TRBJ2-1, with 10 bases aligning to TRBD2. This CDR3 contains 16 residues. J gave up 3 bases and V 4 bases, and 6 bases lay outside the gene matches. The V gene's germline CDR1 is LNHDA and CDR2 SQIVND (reference sequence). CDR3 in amino acids: CASSNGLAAFYNEQFF. CDR3 DNA sequence: TGTGCCAGTAGTAACGGACTAGCGGCCTTCTACAATGAGCAGTTCTTC. Full variable domain (remainder filled in from reference TRBV19 and TRBJ2-1): DGGITQSPKYLFRKEGQNVTLSCEQNLNHDAMYWYRQDPGQGLRLIYYSQIVNDFQKGDIAEGYSVSREKKESFPLTVTSAQKNPTAFYLCASSNGLAAFYNEQFFGPGTRLTVL.